A single sample is the source of the 27 T cell receptor beta chains below, sequenced in a study of T-cell reconstitution after alpha-beta-depleted transplantation in children. Researchers prepared the TCRbeta library using unique molecular identifiers, the study reports. TCRdb called the PCR reads again in MiXCR, with one record for every CDR3 protein. The data show 450,000 to 700,000 distinct CDR3 sequences, with 25% to 30% seen just once and under 45% held by the top ten. Sequenced here: PBMCs, sampled before TCRalphabeta/CD19-depleted stem cell transplant. The receptors originated from a boy under two years old with Wiskott-Aldrich syndrome, due to receive a stem cell transplant.

The rearrangement uses TRBV12-3 or TRBV12-4 and TRBJ2-5; TRBD2 aligns across 10 bases. After removal of 5 bases from V and 5 bases from J, the junction contained 11 bases not matched to a gene. This CDR3 contains 16 residues. CDR3 sequence: CASSPIEREGLETQYF. Here the CDR3 DNA reads TGTGCCAGCAGTCCTATTGAGCGGGAGGGCCTGGAGACCCAGTACTTC.

The chain joins TRBV20-1 to TRBJ2-1; the match to TRBD2 covers 9 bases. The germline V gene has CDR1 DFQATT and CDR2 SNEGSKA (reference sequence). J lost 0 bases, V lost 6 bases, and 6 bases had no gene match. The CDR3 consists of 15 residues. The CDR3 spells CSAAPLAGSYNEQFF. The DNA for the CDR3 is TGCAGTGCCGCTCCACTAGCGGGCTCCTACAATGAGCAGTTCTTC.

This clonotype was found a few times. This chain connects TRBV18 to TRBJ2-2; D not certain. CDR3 length: 14 residues. CDR1 is KGHSH, CDR2 LQKENI, per germline. Trimming removed 1 base from V and 4 bases from J, with 7 bases in between. The CDR3 bases are TGTGCCAGCTCACCACTCGGGCCCACCGGGGAGCTGTTTTTT. This gives the protein CASSPLGPTGELFF. The variable domain in full, completed from reference TRBV18 and TRBJ2-2, reads NAGVMQNPRHLVRRRGQEARLRCSPMKGHSHVYWYRQLPEEGLKFMVYLQKENIIDESGMPKERFSAEFPKEGPSILRIQQVVRGDSAAYFCASSPLGPTGELFFGEGSRLTVL.

The chain links TRBV15 to TRBJ2-1; perhaps D is TRBD1 or TRBD2 (5 bases each). In germline, CDR1 is LNHNV, CDR2 YYDKDF (reference sequence). Trimming took 0 bases from V and 10 from J, leaving 16 bases between them. CDR3 length: 15 amino acids. The CDR3 coding sequence is TGTGCCACCAGCAGAGATTGGGACGGTGGGGGAGAGCAGTTCTTC. This codes for CATSRDWDGGGEQFF.

The chain joins TRBV11-3 to TRBJ2-3, with D maybe TRBD1 (6 bases). Per germline, CDR1 SGHNT and CDR2 YENEEA. Trimming removed 1 base from V and 6 bases from J, with 23 bases in between. This CDR3 contains 18 residues. The CDR3 sequence: CASSLVADRLLEWDTQYF. CDR3 bases: TGTGCCAGCAGCTTAGTTGCGGACAGACTACTGGAGTGGGATACGCAGTATTTT.

The chain recombines TRBV11-2 with TRBJ2-3, with TRBD2 matching 9 bases. V shed 3 bases and J 0 bases; nucleotides not matched to a gene: 7. The germline CDR1 and CDR2 sequences are SGHAT and FQNNGV. CDR3 length: 17 amino acids. DNA for the CDR3: TGTGCCAGCAGCTTCACTGCGGGAGGGACTAGCACAGATACGCAGTATTTT. Translated: CASSFTAGGTSTDTQYF.

The table lists this clonotype with a few counts. This chain links TRBV20-1 with TRBJ2-1; TRBD2 aligns across 8 bases. Losses at the gene ends were 1 base for V and 6 bases for J; bases not matched to a gene: 8. This CDR3 has 15 residues. CDR1 and CDR2 (germline): DFQATT, SNEGSKA (reference sequence). CDR3 region: CSARASGRDPNEQFF. CDR3 coding DNA: TGCAGTGCTAGAGCAAGCGGGAGAGACCCCAATGAGCAGTTCTTC.

This chain connects TRBV24-1 to TRBJ2-3; 10 bases are shared with TRBD2. V gave up 5 bases and J gave up 4 bases; unmatched junction bases: 11. The CDR3 sequence is 17 residues long. Germline CDR1 KGHDR, CDR2 SFDVKD. The CDR3 sequence is CATSGGPSSGSPDTQYF. Written as DNA, the CDR3 is TGTGCCACCAGTGGGGGCCCTTCTAGCGGGAGCCCAGATACGCAGTATTTT.

This clonotype showed up just a few times. V and J are TRBV5-1 and TRBJ2-1, with TRBD2 identical over 10 bases. V gave up 3 bases and J gave up 4 bases; unmatched junction bases: 13. CDR1 and CDR2 from the germline V gene are SGHRS and YFSETQ. The CDR3 loop spans 18 amino acids. The CDR3 is CASSSALTTSGIYNEQFF. The CDR3 DNA is TGCGCCAGCAGCTCAGCCCTCACCACTAGCGGGATTTACAATGAGCAGTTCTTC.

This clonotype showed up just a few times. The chain combines TRBV12-3 or TRBV12-4 with TRBJ2-6; D remains ambiguous. The ends were cut back, 6 bases at V and 0 bases at J, with 12 bases in the middle. This CDR3 is built from 16 residues. The CDR3 region has the DNA TGTGCCAGCAGCTCTAACAGTCACTCTGGGGCCAACGTCCTGACTTTC. Translated: CASSSNSHSGANVLTF.

This clonotype was seen more than once but under ten times. J is TRBJ2-7 and V is TRBV5-1; D perhaps matches TRBD1 (6 bases). V lost 0 bases, J lost 4 bases, and 11 bases lay in between. The CDR3 is 14 residues long. Germline CDR1 SGHRS, CDR2 YFSETQ. This chain's CDR3 is CASSLGPDRYEQYF. The CDR3 bases are TGCGCCAGCAGCTTGGGGCCCGACAGGTACGAGCAGTACTTC.

This clonotype was picked up a small number of times. The chain couples TRBV20-1 to TRBJ1-2; D is uncertain. V was trimmed by 0 bases and J by 4 bases, leaving 18 bases between them. This CDR3 has 16 residues. Germline-derived CDR1 and CDR2 are DFQATT and SNEGSKA (reference sequence). The CDR3 nucleotides read TGCAGTGCTAGAGAGCGTGAAGGAATTCGGAGCTATGGCTACACCTTC. Protein sequence: CSAREREGIRSYGYTF.

V usage is TRBV5-1 and J usage is TRBJ1-2, with 11 bases fitting TRBD1. CDR1 SGHRS and CDR2 YFSETQ come from the germline V gene. With V trimmed by 4 bases and J by 2 bases, 7 bases remained unmatched. The CDR3 covers 16 residues. CDR3 in DNA: TGCGCCAGCAGCCAACGGACAGGGGGCAGGAACTATGGCTACACCTTC. Its protein is CASSQRTGGRNYGYTF.

This chain joins TRBV27 and TRBJ2-3; 12 bases are a match to TRBD2. The CDR3 consists of 17 residues. Germline values: CDR1 MNHEY, CDR2 SMNVEV (reference sequence). After removal of 4 bases from V and 2 bases from J, the junction contained 7 bases not matched to a gene. CDR3 loop: CASSSLLAGGHTDTQYF. In DNA, the CDR3 is TGTGCCAGCAGTTCCCTACTAGCGGGAGGACACACAGATACGCAGTATTTT.

This clonotype was detected only a few times. The chain combines TRBV10-3 with TRBJ2-7, with 9 bases aligning to TRBD1. The CDR3 spans 14 residues. Germline V gene lookup returns CDR1 ENHRY and CDR2 SYGVKD. With 6 bases clipped from V and 0 bases from J, the junction kept 3 bases outside the gene matches. The CDR3 DNA sequence: TGTGCCATCAGGTTGGACAGGGGCTCCTACGAGCAGTACTTC. Protein sequence: CAIRLDRGSYEQYF.

This clonotype was seen a handful of times. The V gene is TRBV5-1, the J gene TRBJ2-7; 8 positions agree with TRBD2. This CDR3 is 14 amino acids long. Losses at the gene ends were 4 bases for V and 3 bases for J; bases not matched to a gene: 6. Germline CDR1 SGHRS, CDR2 YFSETQ. CDR3 residues: CASSPGLGIYEQYF. As DNA, the CDR3 is TGCGCCAGCAGCCCGGGACTAGGAATCTACGAGCAGTACTTC.

This clonotype has a handful of counts. The rearrangement uses TRBV5-1 and TRBJ1-4, with unresolved D. V lost 2 bases to trimming and J lost 5 bases, with 10 bases between them. Germline V gives CDR1 SGHRS, CDR2 YFSETQ. This CDR3 region has 14 residues. The CDR3 loop is CASSFRAGNEKLFF. CDR3 DNA: TGCGCCAGCAGCTTTCGCGCAGGAAATGAAAAACTGTTTTTT.

The chain couples TRBV6-1 to TRBJ1-5; TRBD1 matches at 9 bases. The V gene's germline CDR1 is MNHNS and CDR2 SASEGT. The length of the CDR3 is 14 residues. With V trimmed by 8 bases and J by 10 bases, 12 bases remained unmatched. This CDR3 is CASSPGQGSHPQHF. The CDR3 nucleotides are TGTGCCAGCTCTCCTGGACAGGGGAGCCACCCCCAGCATTTT.

The chain recombines TRBV11-2 with TRBJ2-7; 8 bases map to TRBD1. CDR1 SGHAT and CDR2 FQNNGV come from the germline V gene. This CDR3 is 15 amino acids long. V dropped 1 base and J dropped 3; count of bases not matched to a gene: 5. The CDR3 sequence: CASSLAQGANYEQYF. The CDR3 nucleotides are TGTGCCAGCAGCTTAGCCCAGGGGGCCAACTACGAGCAGTACTTC.

J is TRBJ1-4 and V is TRBV7-8, with D tentatively TRBD1 (6 bases). Looked up from germline, CDR1 is SGHVS and CDR2 is FQNEAQ. CDR3 length: 15 residues. Trimming shortened V by 4 bases and J by 3 bases, and 12 bases separated the two germline ends. In nucleotides, the CDR3 is TGTGCCAGCAGCTCCAACAGGGATTCTAATGAAAAACTGTTTTTT. This codes for CASSSNRDSNEKLFF.

This clonotype has more than one count but fewer than ten. The chain uses TRBV5-1 and TRBJ2-1, with 14 bases fitting TRBD2. The ends lost 2 bases at V and 6 bases at J; junction bases unmatched: 4. The CDR3 contains 16 residues. The germline V gene encodes CDR1 SGHRS and CDR2 YFSETQ. As DNA, the CDR3 is TGCGCCAGCAGCTTAAGGGGGACTAGCGGGAGCAATGAGCAGTTCTTC. It specifies CASSLRGTSGSNEQFF.

This clonotype was recorded a few times. V usage is TRBV5-1 and J usage is TRBJ2-7, with 8 bases fitting TRBD1. Germline values: CDR1 SGHRS, CDR2 YFSETQ. The V gene end was trimmed by 4 bases and the J gene end by 2 bases; junction bases not matched to a gene: 11. The CDR3 covers 16 residues. The CDR3 is CASSPGPDRAPYEQYF. The DNA for the CDR3 is TGCGCCAGCAGCCCTGGGCCGGACAGGGCACCCTACGAGCAGTACTTC.

The V and J genes are TRBV27 and TRBJ2-1; D call uncertain. The CDR3 has 16 amino acids. Germline V gene sequence: CDR1 MNHEY, CDR2 SMNVEV (reference sequence). With 0 bases removed from V and 2 bases from J, the gap between germline ends came to 11 bases. The CDR3 DNA reads TGTGCCAGCAGTTTATCGACGGGCGACACCTACAATGAGCAGTTCTTC. Its translation is CASSLSTGDTYNEQFF.

This CDR3 is CASSGPLVSEQFF. The CDR3 DNA sequence: TGCGCCAGCTCCGGCCCACTAGTCTCTGAGCAGTTCTTC. The gene calls are TRBV5-1 and TRBJ2-1, with D possibly TRBD2 on 5 matching bases. Per germline, CDR1 SGHRS and CDR2 YFSETQ. Trimming shortened V by 7 bases and J by 9 bases, and 17 bases separated the two germline ends. The length of the CDR3 is 13 residues.

V is TRBV20-1 and J is TRBJ2-5; 7 nucleotides agree with TRBD2. There are 15 residues in the CDR3. CDR1 and CDR2 (germline): DFQATT, SNEGSKA (reference sequence). Trimming cost V 6 bases and J 3 bases; bases outside gene matches: 13. CDR3 bases: TGCAGTGCCGAGGGAGGGGCGAACCTAAAAGAGACCCAGTACTTC. This translates into CSAEGGANLKETQYF.

This clonotype was recorded a few times. The gene calls are TRBV27 and TRBJ2-5; 7 bases match TRBD1. Trimming removed 2 bases from V and 0 bases from J; junction bases left unmatched: 3. Germline V gene lookup returns CDR1 MNHEY and CDR2 SMNVEV (reference sequence). This CDR3 contains 15 residues. The CDR3 sequence: CASSLSRGYQETQYF. The CDR3 nucleotides are TGTGCCAGCAGTTTAAGCAGGGGGTACCAAGAGACCCAGTACTTC.

This clonotype was detected a few times. The chain uses TRBV5-4 and TRBJ1-6, with 8 bases aligning to TRBD1. Trimming at V came to 4 bases and at J to 0 bases, leaving 6 bases not matched to a gene. The CDR3 runs 17 residues. Per germline, CDR1 SGHNT and CDR2 YYREEE (reference sequence). This chain's CDR3 is CASSARQGNSYNSPLHF. The CDR3 coding sequence is TGTGCCAGCAGCGCAAGACAGGGGAACTCCTATAATTCACCCCTCCACTTT.